The 7 T cell receptor beta chains below were found in one sample sequenced in a study of tumor-infiltrating lymphocytes in primary liver carcinoma. Making TCR beta cDNA involved approximately 0.5 ug total RNA and a constant-region primer. Modified slightly, ARM-PCR produced TCR beta libraries over three nested multiplex PCR rounds. The study ran its first two PCR rounds for around 10 cycles each, using TRBV1-TRBV30 forward primers and a C-beta reverse primer. TCRdb reprocessed the multiplex PCR reads via MiXCR and lists one record per CDR3 protein. Of over 40,000 distinct CDR3 sequences in the sample, roughly 80% are singletons; the top ten hold approximately 25%. Without any cell sorting, roughly 18-31 mg of bulk tissue yielded co-extracted RNA and DNA. Material for sequencing was liver tumor tissue from sampling region 5. Documented subset: tumor region T5, tumor centre. All receptors come from a man aged 40-55 years with primary liver carcinoma and hepatitis B virus infection.

In regard to this clonotype: No conserved phenylalanine or tryptophan is present at the end of the CDR3, so a read error is the likely explanation. This chain links TRBV6-1 with TRBJ2-3, with a tentative D call TRBD2 (5 bases). The CDR3 has 12 amino acids. Germline CDR1 and CDR2: MNHNS and SASEGT. The CDR3 loop reads CASKPSTDTQYL. The CDR3 nucleotides are TGTGCCAGCAAGCCTAGCACTGATACGCAGTATCTT.

This chain connects TRBV7-2 to TRBJ2-7; the D gene could be TRBD1 or TRBD2 (6 bases each). Trimming removed 5 bases from V and 3 bases from J, with 14 bases in between. Germline CDR1 is SGHTA and CDR2 is FQGNSA. The CDR3 extends over 14 amino acids. The chain's CDR3 is CASSLERGLYEQYF. The CDR3 nucleotides read TGTGCCAGCAGCCTAGAACGGGGGCTCTACGAGCAGTACTTC.

The table lists this clonotype with a count of one. One junction end does not reproduce the germline sequence, and a read error may be involved. The chain combines TRBV11-2 with TRBJ1-5; D might be TRBD1 (6 bases). The CDR3 is 17 amino acids. The germline gives CDR1 SGHAT, CDR2 FQNNGV. In DNA, the CDR3 is TGTGCCTGCAGCTTAATAGGGGTAACAGGGAGCAATCAGTCCCAGCATTTT. It translates to CACSLIGVTGSNQSQHF.

The rearrangement uses TRBV6-6 and TRBJ2-7, with D perhaps TRBD2 (6 bases). CDR1 is MNHNY, CDR2 SVGAGI, per germline (reference sequence). V lost 4 bases and J lost 2, with 18 bases in between. The CDR3 has 16 amino acids. Here the CDR3 DNA reads TGTGCCAGCAGTTCCTCGGGAGTAAGGGTAACCTACGAGCAGTACTTC. This encodes CASSSSGVRVTYEQYF.

Only a few counts were recorded for this clonotype. V usage is TRBV5-4 and J usage is TRBJ2-7; D is unresolved. There are 14 residues in the CDR3. V lost 4 bases to trimming and J lost 6 bases, with 17 bases between them. Germline values: CDR1 SGHNT, CDR2 YYREEE (reference sequence). CDR3 bases: TGTGCCAGCAGCCTCGACCTCTCATCTAGCGAGCAGTACTTC. Its translation: CASSLDLSSSEQYF.

On this clonotype: One end of the junction is discordant with germline, which a read error may explain. The rearrangement uses TRBV4-3 and TRBJ2-7; TRBD2 matches 7 bases. Germline V gene data show CDR1 as LGHNA and CDR2 as YSLEER. The CDR3 is 15 residues long. CDR3 bases: TGCGTCAGCAACCAAGATCGGGCTAGCGGCTACGAGCAGTACTTC. This codes for CVSNQDRASGYEQYF.

The CDR3 spells CISSQRQGRGTDTQYF. CDR3 coding DNA: TGTATCAGCAGCCAACGGCAGGGGAGAGGGACAGATACGCAGTATTTT. The chain employs TRBV14 and TRBJ2-3, with a possible D match to TRBD1 (6 bases). The CDR3 length is 16 residues. Germline CDR1 and CDR2: SGHDN and FVKESK.